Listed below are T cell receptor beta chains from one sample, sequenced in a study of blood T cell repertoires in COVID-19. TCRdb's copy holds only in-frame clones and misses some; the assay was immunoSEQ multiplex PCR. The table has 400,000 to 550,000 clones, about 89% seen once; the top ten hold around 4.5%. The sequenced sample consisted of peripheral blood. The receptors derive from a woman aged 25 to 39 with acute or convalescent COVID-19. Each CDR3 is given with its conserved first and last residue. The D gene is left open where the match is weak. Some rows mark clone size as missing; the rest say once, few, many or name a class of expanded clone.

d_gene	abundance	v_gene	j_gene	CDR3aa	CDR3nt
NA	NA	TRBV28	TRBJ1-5	CASSTAAGDNQPQHF	TGTGCCAGCAGTACGGCGGCGGGGGACAATCAGCCCCAGCATTTT
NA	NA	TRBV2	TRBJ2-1	CASRSDNEQFF	TGTGCCAGCAGGTCGGACAATGAGCAGTTCTTC
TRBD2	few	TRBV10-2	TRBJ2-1	CASSPRGGALSYNEQFF	TGCGCCAGCAGTCCTCGCGGGGGGGCGTTGTCCTACAATGAGCAGTTCTTC
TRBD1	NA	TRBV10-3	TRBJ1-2	CATLTGAGNYGYTF	TGTGCCACGTTGACAGGGGCAGGGAACTATGGCTACACCTTC
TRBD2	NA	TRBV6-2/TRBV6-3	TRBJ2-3	CASSLTSGGAWDTQYF	TGTGCCAGCAGTCTTACTAGCGGGGGGGCCTGGGATACGCAGTATTTT
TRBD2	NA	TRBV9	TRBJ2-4	CASSATAGSKNIQYF	TGTGCCAGCAGCGCCACAGCGGGGTCCAAAAACATTCAGTACTTC
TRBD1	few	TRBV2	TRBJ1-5	CASSGQGTQPQHF	TGTGCCAGCAGCGGACAGGGAACCCAGCCCCAGCATTTT
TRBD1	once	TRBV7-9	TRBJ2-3	CASSLGMGTDSTDTQYF	TGTGCCAGCAGCCTGGGAATGGGGACAGACAGCACAGATACGCAGTATTTT
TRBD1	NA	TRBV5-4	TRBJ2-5	CASSSGQAETQYF	TGTGCCAGCAGCTCTGGACAGGCGGAGACCCAGTACTTC
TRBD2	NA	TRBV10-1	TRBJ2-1	CASSGLRGARLEQFF	TGCGCCAGCAGTGGTTTGCGGGGGGCCCGGCTTGAGCAGTTCTTC
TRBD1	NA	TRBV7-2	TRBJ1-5	CASSLSGGGKPQHF	TGTGCCAGCAGCTTATCAGGGGGCGGGAAGCCCCAGCATTTT
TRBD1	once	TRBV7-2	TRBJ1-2	CASSSRDRGPANYGYTF	TGTGCCAGCAGCTCCCGGGACAGGGGGCCGGCTAACTATGGCTACACCTTC
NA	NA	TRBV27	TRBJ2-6	CASSPRQHSGANVLTF	TGTGCCAGCAGTCCGCGACAGCACTCTGGGGCCAACGTCCTGACTTTC
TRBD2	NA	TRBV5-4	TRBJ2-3	CASSPLAGPPDTQYF	TGTGCCAGCAGCCCCCTAGCGGGTCCCCCAGATACGCAGTATTTT
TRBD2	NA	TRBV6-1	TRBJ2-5	CASSVMRGVPPETQYF	TGTGCCAGCAGTGTGATGCGGGGGGTTCCCCCGGAGACCCAGTACTTC
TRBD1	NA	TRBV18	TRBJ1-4	CASSPATGPEKLFF	TGTGCCAGCTCACCTGCGACAGGGCCTGAAAAACTGTTTTTT
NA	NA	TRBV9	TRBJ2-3	CASSAAGGGPDTQYF	TGTGCCAGCAGCGCCGCCGGAGGGGGCCCAGATACGCAGTATTTT
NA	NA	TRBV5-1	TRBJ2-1	CASSPAGGISSYNEQFF	TGCGCCAGCAGCCCAGCAGGGGGGATAAGCTCCTACAATGAGCAGTTCTTC
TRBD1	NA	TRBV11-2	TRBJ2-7	CASSSLRGNSYEQYF	TGTGCCAGCAGCTCCCTCAGGGGGAACTCCTACGAGCAGTACTTC
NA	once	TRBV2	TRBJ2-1	CASKVTGISYNEQFF	TGTGCCAGCAAAGTAACAGGGATCTCCTACAATGAGCAGTTCTTC
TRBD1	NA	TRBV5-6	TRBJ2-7	CASSWGTGSEQYF	TGTGCCAGCAGCTGGGGGACAGGTTCCGAGCAGTACTTC
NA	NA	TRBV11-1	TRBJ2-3	CASSLVRWESTDTQYF	TGTGCCAGCAGCCTAGTACGGTGGGAGAGCACAGATACGCAGTATTTT
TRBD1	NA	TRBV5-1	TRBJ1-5	CASEGQGASGQPQHF	TGCGCCAGTGAGGGACAGGGGGCTTCAGGTCAGCCCCAGCATTTT
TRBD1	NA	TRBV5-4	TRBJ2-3	CASSSSRDRATDTQYF	TGTGCCAGCAGCTCCTCCCGGGACAGAGCCACAGATACGCAGTATTTT
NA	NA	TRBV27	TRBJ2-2	CASSPLTGELFF	TGTGCCAGCAGTCCACTCACCGGGGAGCTGTTTTTT
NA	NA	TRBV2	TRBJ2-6	CASRTEPGANVLTF	TGTGCCAGCAGGACAGAACCTGGGGCCAACGTCCTGACTTTC
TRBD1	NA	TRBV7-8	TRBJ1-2	CASSHRDSYYGYTF	TGTGCCAGCAGCCACCGGGACAGTTACTATGGCTACACCTTC
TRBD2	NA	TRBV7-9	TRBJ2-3	CASSPWLAGNTDTQYF	TGTGCCAGCAGCCCGTGGCTAGCGGGAAACACAGATACGCAGTATTTT
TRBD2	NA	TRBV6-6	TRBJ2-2	CASSYGTRLDGELFF	TGTGCCAGCAGTTACGGGACTAGGTTGGACGGGGAGCTGTTTTTT
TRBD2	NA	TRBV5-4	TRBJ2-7	CASSTTSGGDYEQYF	TGTGCCAGCAGCACCACTAGCGGGGGAGATTACGAGCAGTACTTC